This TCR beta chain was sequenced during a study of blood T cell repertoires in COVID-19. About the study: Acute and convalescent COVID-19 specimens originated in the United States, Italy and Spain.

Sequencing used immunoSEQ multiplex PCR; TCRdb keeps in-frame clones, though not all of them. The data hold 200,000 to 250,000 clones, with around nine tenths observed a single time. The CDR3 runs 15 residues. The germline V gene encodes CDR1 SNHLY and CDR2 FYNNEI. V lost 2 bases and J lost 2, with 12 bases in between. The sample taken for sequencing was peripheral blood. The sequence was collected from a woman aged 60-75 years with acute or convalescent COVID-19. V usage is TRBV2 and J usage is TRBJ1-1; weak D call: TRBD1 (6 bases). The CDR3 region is CASSEQGSLNTEAFF. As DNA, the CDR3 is TGTGCCAGCAGTGAACAGGGGAGTTTAAACACTGAAGCTTTCTTT. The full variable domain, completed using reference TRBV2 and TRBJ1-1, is EPEVTQTPSHQVTQMGQEVILRCVPISNHLYFYWYRQILGQKVEFLVSFYNNEISEKSEIFDDQFSVERPDGSNFTLKIRSTKLEDSAMYFCASSEQGSLNTEAFFGQGTRLTVV.